This T cell receptor (beta chain) stems from a study of control samples from healthy donors and cancer patients. The repertoire was sequenced with immunoSEQ multiplex PCR; TCRdb's copy has only in-frame clones and lacks some. The table lists about 120,000 clones, just under 95% of them singletons, with around 5.8% in the top ten. The CDR3 totals 12 residues. Trimming shortened V by 4 bases and J by 7 bases, and 11 bases separated the two germline ends. Germline CDR1 reads SGDLS; CDR2 reads YYNGEE. J is TRBJ1-1 and V is TRBV9; D is possibly TRBD1 (6 bases). This sequence was found in a man younger than 35 in good health. The material sequenced was blood. CDR3 bases: TGTGCCAGCAGCCCCACAGGGATTGAAGCTTTCTTT. This sequence encodes CASSPTGIEAFF.